The source of this TCR beta chain is a study of cytomegalovirus exposure and HLA in healthy donors. Germline loops: CDR1 MDHEN, CDR2 SYDVKM. V was pared by 3 bases and J by 4 bases, with 12 bases between. CDR3 length: 14 amino acids. Produced via immunoSEQ multiplex PCR; TCRdb's table is partial and in-frame only. This table has some 83,000 clones, 94% appearing once. Material for sequencing was PBMCs. This TCR was recovered from a woman aged 18 to 35 in good health and CMV-seronegative. This chain connects TRBV28 to TRBJ1-1; no definite D call. CDR3 protein: CASSFGRVFTEAFF. CDR3 in DNA: TGTGCCAGCAGTTTTGGGCGGGTTTTCACTGAAGCTTTCTTT.